Presented here are 4 T cell receptor beta chains from one specimen sequenced in a study of CD8+ T cells in alopecia areata. cDNA prepared by RNA extraction and subsequent reverse transcription served as the template for sequencing. This table comes from immunoSEQ multiplex PCR, and its TCRdb copy is limited to in-frame clones, with some not included. The sample has 170,000 or so clones, around 63% seen once. Specimen: CD4+ T cells sorted from blood, collected at week 0. These receptor sequences come from a human donor with alopecia areata.

The genes are TRBV29-1 and TRBJ2-7; the match to TRBD1 covers 12 bases. Germline V CDR1 and CDR2: SQVTM, ANQGSEA. V lost 7 bases, J lost 9 bases, and 7 bases stayed unmatched. The CDR3 sequence is 12 residues long. The CDR3 reads CSAGQGAHGQYF. CDR3 nucleotides: TGCAGCGCGGGACAGGGGGCTCATGGGCAGTACTTC.

The CDR3 nucleotides read TGTGCCAGTAGTATAGGGAGCGGACGTATGAACACTGAAGCTTTCTTT. Protein product: CASSIGSGRMNTEAFF. J is TRBJ1-1 and V is TRBV19; D not resolved. Trimming pared 1 base from V and 0 bases from J, leaving 12 bases between. CDR1 is LNHDA, CDR2 SQIVND, per germline (reference sequence). The CDR3 extends over 16 amino acids. Filled out from reference TRBV19 and TRBJ1-1, the complete variable domain reads DGGITQSPKYLFRKEGQNVTLSCEQNLNHDAMYWYRQDPGQGLRLIYYSQIVNDFQKGDIAEGYSVSREKKESFPLTVTSAQKNPTAFYLCASSIGSGRMNTEAFFGQGTRLTVV.

This clone was observed once. The genes are TRBV16 and TRBJ2-7, with TRBD2 as a possible D gene (5 bases). The CDR3 is made up of 12 amino acids. Trimming removed 1 base at V and 6 bases at J, with 7 bases between. Per the germline V gene, CDR1 is KGHSY and CDR2 is FQNENV. The CDR3 region is CASSQFRGEQYF. CDR3 DNA sequence: TGTGCCAGCAGCCAATTTCGGGGCGAGCAGTACTTC.

This clone was seen more than once but under ten times. The chain has TRBV29-1 and TRBJ1-5, with D hard to call. The CDR3 sequence is 14 residues long. Germline assignment: CDR1 SQVTM and CDR2 ANQGSEA. Between the trimmed V and J ends, which lost 5 bases and 4 bases, there was a span of 15 bases. CDR3 DNA sequence: TGCAGCGTTCTCTACGGGGATACGAATCAGCCCCAGCATTTT. Its protein is CSVLYGDTNQPQHF.